The 12 T cell receptor beta chains reported below all come from one sample, sequenced in a study of identifying expanded T cells in peripheral blood. Here immunoSEQ multiplex PCR was the method, and the copy in TCRdb shows in-frame clones only, minus some. The repertoire includes about 63,000 clones, around 83% of them detected once, and under 20% sits in the top ten. Sequenced sample: blood. The receptors originated from a person aged 18 to 75 in good health.

The J gene is TRBJ2-7, the V gene TRBV30, with D perhaps TRBD2 (5 bases). Germline V CDR1 and CDR2: GTSNPN, SVGIG (reference sequence). V lost 3 bases, J lost 0 bases, and 12 bases lay in between. There are 14 residues in the CDR3. The CDR3 here is CAWSGLPSSYEQYF. The CDR3 coding sequence is TGTGCCTGGAGCGGACTCCCGTCCTCCTACGAGCAGTACTTC.

V is TRBV7-2 and J is TRBJ1-1; D gene ambiguous. Trimming left V 3 bases short and J 10 bases short, with 12 bases between. This CDR3 is built from 12 residues. Germline V gives CDR1 SGHTA, CDR2 FQGNSA. The CDR3 coding sequence is TGTGCCAGCAGCTTCTCGAGGGCCCGAGCTTTCTTT. Translating it yields CASSFSRARAFF.

The gene calls are TRBV12-5 and TRBJ2-7; tentative D call: TRBD2 (6 bases). V dropped 5 bases and J dropped 7 bases, with 24 bases sitting between them. CDR1 and CDR2 from the germline V gene are LGHNT and FRNRAP. There are 16 residues in the CDR3. CDR3 sequence (DNA): TGTGCTAGTGGTCGGGCGATGGGACTCGGGGTGTCTGAGCAGTACGTC. It encodes CASGRAMGLGVSEQYV.

The V call is TRBV27, the J call TRBJ2-1; the D is unclear. Between the trimmed V and J ends, which lost 5 bases and 7 bases, there was a span of 9 bases. Germline CDR1 is MNHEY and CDR2 is SMNVEV (reference sequence). The CDR3 extends over 12 amino acids. The DNA for the CDR3 is TGTGCCAGCAGTCACGGTGGGAATGAGCAGTTCTTC. Its translation is CASSHGGNEQFF.

The chain links TRBV30 to TRBJ1-2; D is uncertain. CDR1 is GTSNPN and CDR2 is SVGIG in the germline V gene (reference sequence). The germline V and J ends were trimmed by 2 bases and 7 bases, with 11 bases remaining between them. CDR3 length: 12 amino acids. The CDR3 spells CAWSSRIGGYTF. The CDR3 DNA sequence: TGTGCCTGGAGTTCACGAATTGGTGGCTACACCTTC.

The chain has TRBV5-6 and TRBJ1-2; D uncertain. CDR3 length equals 15 residues. In germline, CDR1 is SGHDT, CDR2 YYEEEE. The germline V and J ends were trimmed by 7 bases and 5 bases, with 21 bases remaining between them. The CDR3 sequence: CASVLLLRVEYGYTF. In DNA, the CDR3 is TGTGCCAGCGTCCTCCTCTTGAGGGTAGAATATGGCTACACCTTC.

The rearrangement joins TRBV30 to TRBJ1-4; D call uncertain. Germline V CDR1 and CDR2: GTSNPN, SVGIG (reference sequence). V was cut by 5 bases and J by 0 bases, with 16 bases left in between. This CDR3 comprises 16 residues. The CDR3 DNA reads as TGTGCCTGGGACCAGTGGCGAATTGCAACTAATGAAAAACTGTTTTTT. Amino acid sequence: CAWDQWRIATNEKLFF. The variable domain in full, with the rest retrieved from reference TRBV30 and TRBJ1-4, is SQTIHQWPATLVQPVGSPLSLECTVEGTSNPNLYWYRQAAGRGLQLLFYSVGIGQISSEVPQNLSASRPQDRQFILSSKKLLLSDSGFYLCAWDQWRIATNEKLFFGSGTQLSVL.

V and J are TRBV19 and TRBJ2-6; 7 bases line up with TRBD1. Germline V CDR1 and CDR2: LNHDA, SQIVND (reference sequence). Trimming at V came to 6 bases and at J to 0 bases, leaving 11 bases not matched to a gene. This CDR3 comprises 18 residues. The DNA of the CDR3 is TGTGCCAGTAGATTGGGGGACAGTCACGTCTCTGGGGCCAACGTCCTGACTTTC. Protein: CASRLGDSHVSGANVLTF.

The chain is built from TRBV7-9 and TRBJ1-2; D is undetermined. Germline V CDR1 and CDR2: SEHNR, FQNEAQ (reference sequence). The CDR3 runs to 12 residues. V was cut by 5 bases and J by 5 bases, with 9 bases left in between. CDR3 in amino acids: CASSPELYGYTF. Written as DNA, the CDR3 is TGTGCCAGCAGCCCCGAGCTGTATGGCTACACCTTC.

The chain carries TRBV11-3 and TRBJ2-7; 7 nucleotides align to TRBD1. Looked up from germline, CDR1 is SGHNT and CDR2 is YENEEA. This CDR3 contains 14 residues. V was pared by 0 bases and J by 4 bases, with 3 bases of the junction left unmatched. CDR3 DNA: TGTGCCAGCAGCTTAGAGCGACAGGGTTACGAGCAGTACTTC. Translated, it gives CASSLERQGYEQYF.

This chain uses TRBV11-2 with TRBJ2-1; TRBD1 matches 8 bases. The trim removed 0 bases at V and 3 bases at J, leaving 7 bases unmatched. Germline V gene lookup returns CDR1 SGHAT and CDR2 FQNNGV. The CDR3 is 17 residues long. CDR3 bases: TGTGCCAGCAGCTTAGACCAGGGGGCGGAGATCTACAATGAGCAGTTCTTC. Translation: CASSLDQGAEIYNEQFF.

The rearrangement links TRBV4-1 to TRBJ2-7; D possibly corresponds to TRBD1 (5 bases). This CDR3 has 13 residues. Germline CDR1 and CDR2: MGHRA and YSYEKL. The V gene lost 4 bases and the J gene lost 4 bases, with 11 bases spanning the gap. CDR3 in amino acids: CASSLAQGYEQYV. The CDR3 bases are TGCGCCAGCAGCCTCGCCCAGGGATACGAGCAGTACGTC.